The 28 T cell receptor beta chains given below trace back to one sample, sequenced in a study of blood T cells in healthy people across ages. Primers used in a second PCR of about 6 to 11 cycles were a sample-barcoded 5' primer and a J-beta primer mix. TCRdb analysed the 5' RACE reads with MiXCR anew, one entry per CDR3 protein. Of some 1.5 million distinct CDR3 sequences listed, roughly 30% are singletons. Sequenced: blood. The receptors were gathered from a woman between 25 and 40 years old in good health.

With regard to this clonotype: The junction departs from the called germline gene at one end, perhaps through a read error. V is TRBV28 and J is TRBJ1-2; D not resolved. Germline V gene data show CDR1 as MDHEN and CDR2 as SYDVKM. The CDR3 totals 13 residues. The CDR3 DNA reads TGCGCCAGCAGTTTATGGGGAAAAGGAGGCTACACCTTC. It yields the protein CASSLWGKGGYTF.

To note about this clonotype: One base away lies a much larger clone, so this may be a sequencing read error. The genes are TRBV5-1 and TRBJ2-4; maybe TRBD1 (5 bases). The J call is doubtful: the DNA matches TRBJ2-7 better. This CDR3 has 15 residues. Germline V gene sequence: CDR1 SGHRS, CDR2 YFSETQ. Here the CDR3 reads CASSLIGQGNSEQYF. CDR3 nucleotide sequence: TGCGCCAGCAGCTTGATAGGCCAGGGCAATAGCGAGCAGTACTTC.

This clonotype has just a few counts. CDR3 DNA sequence: TGTGCCAGCAGTTTAGTAGAAGGGGGCCACACCTTC. Translating it yields CASSLVEGGHTF. The chain carries TRBV12-3 or TRBV12-4 and TRBJ1-2; 7 positions agree with TRBD1. J lost 12 bases, V lost 1 base, and 5 bases had no gene match. This CDR3 comprises 12 residues.

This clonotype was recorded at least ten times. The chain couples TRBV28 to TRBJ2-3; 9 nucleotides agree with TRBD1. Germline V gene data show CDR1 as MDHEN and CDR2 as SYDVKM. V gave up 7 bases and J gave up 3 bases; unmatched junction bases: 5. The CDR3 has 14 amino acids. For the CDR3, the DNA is TGTGCCAGCACCCGGGACAGGGTGACAGATACGCAGTATTTT. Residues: CASTRDRVTDTQYF. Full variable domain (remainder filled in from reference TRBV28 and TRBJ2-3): DVKVTQSSRYLVKRTGEKVFLECVQDMDHENMFWYRQDPGLGLRLIYFSYDVKMKEKGDIPEGYSVSREKKERFSLILESASTNQTSMYLCASTRDRVTDTQYFGPGTRLTVL.

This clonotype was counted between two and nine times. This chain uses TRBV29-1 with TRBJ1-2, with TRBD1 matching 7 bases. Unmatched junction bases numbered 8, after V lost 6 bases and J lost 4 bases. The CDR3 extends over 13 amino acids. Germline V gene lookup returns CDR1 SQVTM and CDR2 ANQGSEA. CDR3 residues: CSVQGGQTYGYTF. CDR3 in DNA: TGCAGCGTCCAAGGGGGACAGACCTATGGCTACACCTTC.

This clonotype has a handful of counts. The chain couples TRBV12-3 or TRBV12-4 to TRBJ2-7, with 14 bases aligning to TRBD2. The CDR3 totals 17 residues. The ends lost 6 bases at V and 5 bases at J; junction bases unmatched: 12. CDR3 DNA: TGTGCCAGCAGGGGACTAGCGGGAGAAAAGGGGGGTGACGAGCAGTACTTC. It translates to CASRGLAGEKGGDEQYF.

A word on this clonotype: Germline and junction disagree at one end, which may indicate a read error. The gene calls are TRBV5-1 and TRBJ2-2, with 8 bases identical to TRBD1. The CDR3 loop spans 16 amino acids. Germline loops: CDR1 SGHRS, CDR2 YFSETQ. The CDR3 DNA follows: TGCGCCAGTAGCTTGGCAGGGGGCTTCGGCACCGGGGAGCTGTTTTTT. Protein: CASSLAGGFGTGELFF.

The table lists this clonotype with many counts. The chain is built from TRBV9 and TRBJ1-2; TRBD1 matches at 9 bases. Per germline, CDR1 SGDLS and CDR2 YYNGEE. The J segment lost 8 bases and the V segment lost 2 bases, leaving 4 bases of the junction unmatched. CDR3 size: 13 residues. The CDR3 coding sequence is TGTGCCAGCAGCGTTACAGGGGGCGGAGGCTACACCTTC. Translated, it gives CASSVTGGGGYTF.

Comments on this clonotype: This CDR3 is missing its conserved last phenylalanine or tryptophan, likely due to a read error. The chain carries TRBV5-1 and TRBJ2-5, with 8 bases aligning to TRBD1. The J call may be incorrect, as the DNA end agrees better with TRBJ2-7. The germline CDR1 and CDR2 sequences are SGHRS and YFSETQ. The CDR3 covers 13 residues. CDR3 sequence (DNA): TGCGCCAGCAGCAAAGGCAGGGGGCCCGAGCAGTACATC. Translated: CASSKGRGPEQYI.

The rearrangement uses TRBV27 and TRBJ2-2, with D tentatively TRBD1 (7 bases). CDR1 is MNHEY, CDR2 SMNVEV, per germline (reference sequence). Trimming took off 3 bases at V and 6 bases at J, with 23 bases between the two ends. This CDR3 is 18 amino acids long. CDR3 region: CASSFPPRRGQGAGELFF. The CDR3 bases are TGTGCCAGCAGTTTCCCCCCGAGGAGGGGGCAGGGCGCCGGGGAGCTGTTTTTT.

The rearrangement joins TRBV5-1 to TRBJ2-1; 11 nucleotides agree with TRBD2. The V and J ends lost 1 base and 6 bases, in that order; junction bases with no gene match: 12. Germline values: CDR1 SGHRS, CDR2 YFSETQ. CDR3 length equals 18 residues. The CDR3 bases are TGCGCCAGCAGCTTGCCGCCCGGGACTAGCGGAATGGGCAATGAGCAGTTCTTC. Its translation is CASSLPPGTSGMGNEQFF.

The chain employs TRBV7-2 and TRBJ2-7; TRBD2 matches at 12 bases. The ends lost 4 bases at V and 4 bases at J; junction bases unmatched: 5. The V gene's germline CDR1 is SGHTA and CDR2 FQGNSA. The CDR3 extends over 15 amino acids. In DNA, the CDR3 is TGTGCCAGCAGCTCCTGGACTAGCGGGGATTACGAGCAGTACTTC. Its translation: CASSSWTSGDYEQYF.

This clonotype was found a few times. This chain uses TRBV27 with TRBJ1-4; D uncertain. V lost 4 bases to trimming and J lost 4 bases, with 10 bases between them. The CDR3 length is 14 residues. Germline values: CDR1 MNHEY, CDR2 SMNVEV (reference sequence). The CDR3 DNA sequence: TGTGCCAGCAGTTCGACCCCGGGTAATGAAAAACTGTTTTTT. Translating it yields CASSSTPGNEKLFF.

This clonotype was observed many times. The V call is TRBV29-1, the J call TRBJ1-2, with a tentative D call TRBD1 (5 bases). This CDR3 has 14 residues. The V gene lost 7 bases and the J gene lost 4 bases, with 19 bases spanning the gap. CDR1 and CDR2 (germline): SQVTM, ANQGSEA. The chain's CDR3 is CSAPYWGRGYGYTF. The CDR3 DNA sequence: TGCAGCGCGCCTTACTGGGGCCGCGGCTATGGCTACACCTTC.

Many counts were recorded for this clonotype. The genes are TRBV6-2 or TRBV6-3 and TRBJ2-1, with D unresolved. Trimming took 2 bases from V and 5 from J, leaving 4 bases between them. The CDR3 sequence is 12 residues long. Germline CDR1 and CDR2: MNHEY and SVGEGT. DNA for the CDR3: TGTGCCAGCAGTTACCCAGACAATGAGCAGTTCTTC. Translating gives CASSYPDNEQFF.

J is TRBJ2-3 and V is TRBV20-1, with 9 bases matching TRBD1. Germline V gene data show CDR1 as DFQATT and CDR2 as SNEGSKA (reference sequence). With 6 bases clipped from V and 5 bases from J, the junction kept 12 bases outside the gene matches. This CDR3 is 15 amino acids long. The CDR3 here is CSAHRDREVEDTQYF. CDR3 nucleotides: TGCAGTGCCCATAGGGACAGGGAGGTCGAAGATACGCAGTATTTT.

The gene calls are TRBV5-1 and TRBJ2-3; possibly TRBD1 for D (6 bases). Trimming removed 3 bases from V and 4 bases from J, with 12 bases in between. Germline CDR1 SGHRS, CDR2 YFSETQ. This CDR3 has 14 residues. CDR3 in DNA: TGCGCCAGCAGCTCGACAGGCCGCTCAGATACGCAGTATTTT. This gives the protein CASSSTGRSDTQYF.

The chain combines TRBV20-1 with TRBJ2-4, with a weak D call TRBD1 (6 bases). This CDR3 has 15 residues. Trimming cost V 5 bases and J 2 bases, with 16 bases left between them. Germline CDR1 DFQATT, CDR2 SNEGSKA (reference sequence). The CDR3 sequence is CSAGGAGISKNIQYF. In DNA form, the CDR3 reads TGCAGTGCTGGGGGCGCAGGGATCTCCAAAAACATTCAGTACTTC.

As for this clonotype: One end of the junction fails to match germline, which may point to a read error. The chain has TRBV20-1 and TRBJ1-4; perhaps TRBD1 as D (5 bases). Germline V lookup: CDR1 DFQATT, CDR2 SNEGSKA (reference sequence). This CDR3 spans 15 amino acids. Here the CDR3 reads CSARDGGTTREKRFF. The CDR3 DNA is TGCAGTGCTAGAGATGGGGGAACGACCCGTGAAAAACGGTTTTTT.

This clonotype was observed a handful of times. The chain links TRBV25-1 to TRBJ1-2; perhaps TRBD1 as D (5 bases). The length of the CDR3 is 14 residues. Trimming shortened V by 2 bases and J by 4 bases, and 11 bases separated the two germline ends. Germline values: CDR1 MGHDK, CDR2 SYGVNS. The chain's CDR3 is CASSEGGRAYGYTF. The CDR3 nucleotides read TGTGCCAGCAGTGAAGGGGGGAGGGCCTATGGCTACACCTTC.

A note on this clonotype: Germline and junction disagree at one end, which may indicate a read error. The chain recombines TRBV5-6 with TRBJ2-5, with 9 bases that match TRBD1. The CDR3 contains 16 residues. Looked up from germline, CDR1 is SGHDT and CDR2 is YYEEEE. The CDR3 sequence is CAGSLEGQGSWETQYF. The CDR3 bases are TGTGCCGGCAGCTTAGAAGGACAGGGGTCCTGGGAGACCCAGTACTTC.

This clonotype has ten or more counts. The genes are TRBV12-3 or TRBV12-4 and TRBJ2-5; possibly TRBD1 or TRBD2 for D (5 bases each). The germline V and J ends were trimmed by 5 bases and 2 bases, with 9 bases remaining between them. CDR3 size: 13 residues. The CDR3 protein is CASSRDAQETQYF. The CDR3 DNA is TGTGCCAGCAGTCGGGACGCGCAAGAGACCCAGTACTTC.

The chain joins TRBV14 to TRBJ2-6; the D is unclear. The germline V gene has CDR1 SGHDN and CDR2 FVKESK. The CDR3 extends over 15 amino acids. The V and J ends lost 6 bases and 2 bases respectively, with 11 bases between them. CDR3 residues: CASRRLGAGANVLTF. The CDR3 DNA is TGTGCCAGCAGGCGCCTAGGAGCTGGGGCCAACGTCCTGACTTTC. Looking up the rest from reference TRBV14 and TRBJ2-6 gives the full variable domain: EAGVTQFPSHSVIEKGQTVTLRCDPISGHDNLYWYRRVMGKEIKFLLHFVKESKQDESGMPNNRFLAERTGGTYSTLKVQPAELEDSGVYFCASRRLGAGANVLTFGAGSRLTVL.

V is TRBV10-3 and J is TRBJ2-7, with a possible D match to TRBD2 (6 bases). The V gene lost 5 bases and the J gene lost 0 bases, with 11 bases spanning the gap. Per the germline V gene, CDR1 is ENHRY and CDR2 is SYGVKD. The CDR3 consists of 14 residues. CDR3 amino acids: CAISNTGSSYEQYF. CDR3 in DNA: TGTGCCATCAGTAATACCGGGAGCTCCTACGAGCAGTACTTC.

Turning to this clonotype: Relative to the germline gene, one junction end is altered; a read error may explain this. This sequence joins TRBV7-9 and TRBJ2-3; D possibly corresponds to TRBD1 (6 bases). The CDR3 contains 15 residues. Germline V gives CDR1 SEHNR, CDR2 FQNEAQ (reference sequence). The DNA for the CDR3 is TGTGTCAGCAGCTTGTTAGAACAGGGTAGGCCTACGCAGTATTTT. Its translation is CVSSLLEQGRPTQYF. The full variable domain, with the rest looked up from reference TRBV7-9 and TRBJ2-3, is DTGVSQNPRHKITKRGQNVTFRCDPISEHNRLYWYRQTLGQGPEFLTYFQNEAQLEKSRLLSDRFSAERPKGSFSTLEIQRTEQGDSAMYLCVSSLLEQGRPTQYFGPGTRLTVL.

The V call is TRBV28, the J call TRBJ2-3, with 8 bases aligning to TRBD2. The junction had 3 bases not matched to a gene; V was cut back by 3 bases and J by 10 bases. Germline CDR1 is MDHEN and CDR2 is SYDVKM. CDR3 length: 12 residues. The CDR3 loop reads CASSFKAGAQYF. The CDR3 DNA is TGTGCCAGCAGTTTCAAAGCGGGAGCGCAGTATTTT.

In DNA form, the CDR3 reads TGCAGTGTCCTAAGCAAAGACAGTTTTTACGAGCAGTACTTC. This sequence encodes CSVLSKDSFYEQYF. V gene TRBV20-1 combines with J gene TRBJ2-7; the D gene is possibly TRBD1 (5 bases). V shed 7 bases and J shed 4 bases, with 20 bases lying between them. Germline V gives CDR1 DFQATT, CDR2 SNEGSKA (reference sequence). This CDR3 region has 14 residues.

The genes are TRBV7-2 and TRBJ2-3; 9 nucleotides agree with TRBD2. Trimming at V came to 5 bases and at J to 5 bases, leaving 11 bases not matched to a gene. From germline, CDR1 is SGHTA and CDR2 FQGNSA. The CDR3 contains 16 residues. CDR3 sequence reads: CASSLTSGFGRDTQYF. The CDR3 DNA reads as TGTGCCAGCAGCCTTACTAGCGGGTTCGGGCGAGATACGCAGTATTTT. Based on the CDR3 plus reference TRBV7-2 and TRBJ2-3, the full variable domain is GAGVSQSPSNKVTEKGKDVELRCDPISGHTALYWYRQSLGQGLEFLIYFQGNSAPDKSGLPSDRFSAERTGGSVSTLTIQRTQQEDSAVYLCASSLTSGFGRDTQYFGPGTRLTVL.